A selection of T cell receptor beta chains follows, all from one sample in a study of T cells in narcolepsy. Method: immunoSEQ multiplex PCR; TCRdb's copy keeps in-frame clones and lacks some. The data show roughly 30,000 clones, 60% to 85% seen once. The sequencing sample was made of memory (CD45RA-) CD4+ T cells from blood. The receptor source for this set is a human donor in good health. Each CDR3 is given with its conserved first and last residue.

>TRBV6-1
CASNPWGYTEAFF
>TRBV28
CASSPARRGEQFF
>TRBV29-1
CSVVGENTEAFF
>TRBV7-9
CASSFKGREQFF
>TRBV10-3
CATSDGDNYGYTF
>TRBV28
CASTNQGAGSYEQYF
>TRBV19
CASSVGLAGINEQFF
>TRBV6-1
CASLSGTRSYLQYF
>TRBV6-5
CASSLGANTEAFF
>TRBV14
CASSQDGGSYNEQFF
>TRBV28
CASSPEGSAPYNEQFF
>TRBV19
CASSFGGGHEQYF
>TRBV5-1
CASSQGRYFNYGYTF
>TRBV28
CASSGMADYGYTF
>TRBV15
CATSRDANSPLHF
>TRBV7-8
CASSLATGGSYNSPLHF
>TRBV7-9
CASSLGGVYGYTF
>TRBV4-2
CASSQRGASYGYTF
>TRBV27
CASSPWTGNEKLFF
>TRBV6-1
CASSGLAGGAYEQYF
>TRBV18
CANSPPRPTTEQFF